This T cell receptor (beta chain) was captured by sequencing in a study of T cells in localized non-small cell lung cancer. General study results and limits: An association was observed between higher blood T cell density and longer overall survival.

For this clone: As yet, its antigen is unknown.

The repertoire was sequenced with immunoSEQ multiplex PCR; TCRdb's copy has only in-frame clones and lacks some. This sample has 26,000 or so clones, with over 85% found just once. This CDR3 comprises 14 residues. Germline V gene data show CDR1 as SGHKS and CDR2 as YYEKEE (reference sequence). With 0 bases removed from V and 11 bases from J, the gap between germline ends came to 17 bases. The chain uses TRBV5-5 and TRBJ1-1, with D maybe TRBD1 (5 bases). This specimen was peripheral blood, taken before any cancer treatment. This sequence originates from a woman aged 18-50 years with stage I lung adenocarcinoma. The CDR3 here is CASSLGGEVIKAFF. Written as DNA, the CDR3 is TGTGCCAGCAGCTTGGGAGGGGAAGTCATAAAGGCTTTCTTT.